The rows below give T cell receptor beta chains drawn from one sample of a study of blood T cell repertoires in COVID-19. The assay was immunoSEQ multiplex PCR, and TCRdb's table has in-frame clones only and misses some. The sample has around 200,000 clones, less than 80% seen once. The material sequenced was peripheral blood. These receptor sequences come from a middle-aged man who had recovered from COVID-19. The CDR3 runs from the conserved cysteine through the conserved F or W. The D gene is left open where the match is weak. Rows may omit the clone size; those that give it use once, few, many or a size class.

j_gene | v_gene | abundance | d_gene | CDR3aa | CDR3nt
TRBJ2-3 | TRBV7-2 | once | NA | CASSSDSSTDTQYF | TGTGCCAGCAGCTCCGACAGTAGCACAGATACGCAGTATTTT
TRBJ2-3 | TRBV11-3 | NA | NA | CASSDRFGADTQYF | TGTGCCAGCAGCGACAGGTTTGGGGCAGATACGCAGTATTTT
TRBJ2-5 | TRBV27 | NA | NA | CASSLAYVRRGETQYF | TGTGCCAGCAGTTTAGCTTACGTCAGACGGGGGGAGACCCAGTACTTC
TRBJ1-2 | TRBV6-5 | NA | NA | CASSQQVYGYTF | TGTGCCAGCAGTCAACAGGTCTATGGCTACACCTTC
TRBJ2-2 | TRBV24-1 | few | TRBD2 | CATNSRGRIENTGELFF | TGTGCCACCAATTCGCGGGGGAGAATCGAGAACACCGGGGAGCTGTTTTTT
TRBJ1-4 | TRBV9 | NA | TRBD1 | CASSVDGQGRGKLFF | TGTGCCAGCAGCGTAGACGGACAGGGGCGTGGGAAACTGTTTTTT
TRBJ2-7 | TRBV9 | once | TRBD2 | CASSVSAGGGVYEQYF | TGTGCCAGCAGCGTCTCGGCGGGAGGAGGAGTCTACGAGCAGTACTTC
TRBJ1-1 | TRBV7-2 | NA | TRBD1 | CASSRNAGGRTEAFF | TGTGCCAGCAGCCGTAACGCAGGGGGCCGGACTGAAGCTTTCTTT
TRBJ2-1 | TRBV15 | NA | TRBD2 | CATSRERRTSGRVNEQFF | TGTGCCACCAGCAGAGAGAGACGGACTAGCGGGAGGGTAAATGAGCAGTTCTTC
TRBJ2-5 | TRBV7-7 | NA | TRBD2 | CASSPVRERFETQYF | TGTGCCAGCAGCCCAGTGCGGGAGCGGTTTGAGACCCAGTACTTC
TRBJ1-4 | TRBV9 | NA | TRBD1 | CASSVADRGNEKLFF | TGTGCCAGCAGCGTAGCAGACAGGGGTAATGAAAAACTGTTTTTT
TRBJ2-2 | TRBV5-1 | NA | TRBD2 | CASSLQAGATGELFF | TGCGCCAGCAGCCTCCAAGCGGGAGCCACCGGGGAGCTGTTTTTT
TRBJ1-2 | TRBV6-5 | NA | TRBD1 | CASSYSFLGQGAVYTF | TGTGCCAGCAGTTACTCTTTTTTAGGACAGGGGGCTGTCTACACCTTC
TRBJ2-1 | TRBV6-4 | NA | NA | CASSDGRQEFF | TGTGCCAGCAGTGACGGAAGGCAGGAGTTCTTC
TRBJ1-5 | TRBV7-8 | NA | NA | CASSPAGGGRQPQHF | TGTGCCAGCAGCCCAGCGGGAGGGGGTAGACAGCCCCAGCATTTT
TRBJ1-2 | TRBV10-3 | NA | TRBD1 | CAISESGQGNYGYTF | TGTGCCATCAGTGAGTCGGGACAGGGGAACTATGGCTACACCTTC
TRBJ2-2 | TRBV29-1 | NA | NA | CSVGTITNTGELFF | TGCAGCGTTGGGACTATAACGAACACCGGGGAGCTGTTTTTT
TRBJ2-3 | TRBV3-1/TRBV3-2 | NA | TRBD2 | CASSQPYGAGADTQYF | TGTGCCAGCAGCCAACCGTACGGAGCGGGAGCAGATACGCAGTATTTT
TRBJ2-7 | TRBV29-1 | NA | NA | CSVEDGGGISYEQYF | TGCAGCGTTGAAGATGGTGGCGGGATCTCCTACGAGCAGTACTTC
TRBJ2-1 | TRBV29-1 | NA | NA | CSVESLARDEQFF | TGCAGCGTTGAGAGTCTAGCTAGAGATGAGCAGTTCTTC
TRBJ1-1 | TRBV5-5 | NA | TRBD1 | CASSPTGKRTEAFF | TGTGCCAGCAGCCCGACAGGGAAGCGGACTGAAGCTTTCTTT
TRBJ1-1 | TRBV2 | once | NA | CACQGRTNTEAFF | TGTGCCTGCCAGGGGAGAACGAACACTGAAGCTTTCTTT
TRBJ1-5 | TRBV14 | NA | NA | CASSQESQGSNQPQHF | TGTGCCAGCAGCCAAGAATCCCAGGGTAGCAATCAGCCCCAGCATTTT
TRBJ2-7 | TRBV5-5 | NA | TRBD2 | CASSTKPSGMPYEQYF | TGTGCCAGCAGCACCAAGCCTAGCGGGATGCCCTACGAGCAGTACTTC
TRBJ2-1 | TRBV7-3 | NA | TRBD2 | CASGPTSGAYNEQFF | TGTGCCAGCGGGCCGACTAGCGGAGCCTACAATGAGCAGTTCTTC
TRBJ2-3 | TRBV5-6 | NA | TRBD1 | CASSIGTGADTQYF | TGTGCCAGCAGCATCGGGACAGGGGCAGATACGCAGTATTTT
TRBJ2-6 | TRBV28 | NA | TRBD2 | CASRTRSGANVLTF | TGTGCCTCCAGGACTAGGTCTGGGGCCAACGTCCTGACTTTC
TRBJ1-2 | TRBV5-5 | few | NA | CASSLVTGIYGYTF | TGTGCCAGCAGCTTGGTTACAGGGATCTATGGCTACACCTTC
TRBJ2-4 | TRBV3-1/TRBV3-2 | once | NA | CASSQVGQSDLAKNIQYF | TGTGCCAGCAGCCAAGTTGGACAGAGCGACCTAGCCAAAAACATTCAGTACTTC
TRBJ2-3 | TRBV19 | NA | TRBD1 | CASSKTGFSSTDTQYF | TGTGCCAGTAGCAAGACAGGGTTTTCTAGCACAGATACGCAGTATTTT
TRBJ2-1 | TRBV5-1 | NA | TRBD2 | CASSLVAGGGGEQFF | TGCGCCAGCAGCTTGGTCGCGGGAGGGGGTGGTGAGCAGTTCTTC
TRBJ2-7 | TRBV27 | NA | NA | CASRPKSPYDTDEQYF | TGTGCCAGCAGACCTAAGTCTCCTTATGATACTGACGAGCAGTACTTC
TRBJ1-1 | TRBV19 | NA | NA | CASCLGLNTEAFF | TGTGCCAGTTGCTTGGGACTCAACACTGAAGCTTTCTTT
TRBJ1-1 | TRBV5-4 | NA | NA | CASSYDGRATEAFF | TGTGCCAGCAGCTACGACGGGAGGGCGACTGAAGCTTTCTTT
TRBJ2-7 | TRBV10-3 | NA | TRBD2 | CAISVGLAGGLSYEQYF | TGTGCCATCAGTGTTGGACTAGCGGGGGGGTTATCCTACGAGCAGTACTTC
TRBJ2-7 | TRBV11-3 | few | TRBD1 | CASSLGTGPSYEQYF | TGTGCCAGCAGCTTGGGGACAGGGCCATCCTACGAGCAGTACTTC
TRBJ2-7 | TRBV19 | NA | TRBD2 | CASSTARTSGSGYEQYF | TGTGCCAGTAGTACCGCTCGGACTAGCGGGAGCGGATACGAGCAGTACTTC